This T cell receptor (beta chain) was captured by sequencing in a study of regulatory T cells in long-lasting Graves disease. CDR1 is MNHEY and CDR2 is SVGEGT in the germline V gene. The germline V and J ends were trimmed by 6 bases and 7 bases, with 9 bases remaining between them. This CDR3 has 11 residues. Sequencing libraries for TCR beta were prepared with iRepertoire HTBI primers and Arm-PCR of CDR3 regions. TCRdb re-derived calls from the multiplex PCR reads in MiXCR, one entry per CDR3 protein. The table lists 700,000 or so distinct CDR3 sequences, about 30% of them singletons. The time point here: persistent/refractory GD, antithyroid drugs over 5 years with positive TRAb. RNA extracted from PBMCs served as the sequencing template. This clonotype was seen a single time.

V gene TRBV6-2 or TRBV6-3 combines with J gene TRBJ1-1; D ambiguous. The sample was peripheral blood mononuclear cells (PBMCs), taken when the disease was refractory, from a patient treated with antithyroid drugs. This TCR was recovered from a female donor with Graves disease. The CDR3 coding sequence is TGTGCCAGCAGCTCCGTGGGTGAAGCTTTCTTT. Translated, it gives CASSSVGEAFF.